This TCR beta chain is drawn from a study of T cell changes during pregnancy in multiple sclerosis. The CDR3 loop spans 15 amino acids. Trimming removed 1 base from V and 3 bases from J, with 10 bases in between. Per the germline V gene, CDR1 is LNHDA and CDR2 is SQIVND (reference sequence). The data were produced by immunoSEQ multiplex PCR, yet TCRdb's version contains in-frame clones alone and is incomplete. The data hold roughly 44,000 clones, with more than 75% observed a single time. The specimen was CD8+ T cells from peripheral blood mononuclear cells, collected after pregnancy. This TCR derives from a female donor in good health, enrolled as a control in a pregnancy study. The chain uses TRBV19 and TRBJ2-1; possibly TRBD2 for D (6 bases). CDR3 loop: CASSIGLASYNEQFF. The DNA of the CDR3 is TGTGCCAGTAGTATAGGGCTAGCGAGCTACAATGAGCAGTTCTTC. Variable domain in full (rest from reference TRBV19 and TRBJ2-1): DGGITQSPKYLFRKEGQNVTLSCEQNLNHDAMYWYRQDPGQGLRLIYYSQIVNDFQKGDIAEGYSVSREKKESFPLTVTSAQKNPTAFYLCASSIGLASYNEQFFGPGTRLTVL.